The present T cell receptor (beta chain) was sequenced within a study of human T cells and chemical hapten exposure. Looking at the study overall: DPC (0.01%) was patch tested on the upper back and read at 6 days. The study's findings and limits: Once DPC sensitization occurred, TCRs above 1 in 1000 frequency showed no change.

Sample time point: patch test 2, 6 weeks after DPC sensitization. Stated treatment: therapeutic diphenylcyclopropenone sensitization with weekly scalp DPC. Germline lookup yields CDR1 SGDLS and CDR2 YYNGEE. Trimming took off 8 bases at V and 4 bases at J, with 18 bases between the two ends. The CDR3 loop spans 15 amino acids. The library tagged individual cDNA molecules with unique molecular identifiers. TCRdb ran MiXCR on the RACE reads and lists one entry per CDR3 protein. The sample has 35,000 to 45,000 distinct CDR3 sequences, just under 9% seen once; the top ten hold around 16%. Concerning this clonotype: Antigen: not known.

The gene calls are TRBV9 and TRBJ1-4; D possibly corresponds to TRBD1 (6 bases). Sample: whole blood, taken in connection with sensitization to the hapten diphenylcyclopropenone (DPC). The sequence was collected from a woman aged 40 to 55 with alopecia areata. Some clones in this sample may be carry-over from other donors' samples. The CDR3 DNA reads TGTGCCAGTGCATACCGGGGGCAGATTAATGAAAAACTGTTTTTT. Translation: CASAYRGQINEKLFF.